This T cell receptor (beta chain) appears in the sequencing data of a study of cytomegalovirus exposure and HLA in healthy donors. Study-level information: One earlier analysis, a look at 180 million or so T cells, found some 100 million unique TCR beta sequences. Within an early data release were about 85 million unique TCRs drawn from HLA-typed donors.

Details on this clone: A junction boundary mismatches the germline segment, possibly from a read error. The same CDR3 is also encoded by other DNA sequences in this sample.

The length of the CDR3 is 17 residues. From germline, CDR1 is ENHRY and CDR2 SYGVKD. Vbeta (60) and Jbeta (13) primers were used in the PCR. TCRdb keeps only in-frame clones here, not all; method: immunoSEQ multiplex PCR. The table shows about 180,000 clones, with 84% occurring only once. The chain combines TRBV10-3 with TRBJ1-5, with 8 nucleotides matching TRBD1. This TCR derives from a girl aged 2-10 years in good health and CMV-seropositive. The sequencing input was PBMCs. The CDR3 reads CAISQTQGAVFNQPQHF. CDR3 nucleotide sequence: TGTGCTATCAGCCAAACTCAGGGGGCCGTATTCAATCAGCCCCAGCATTTT.